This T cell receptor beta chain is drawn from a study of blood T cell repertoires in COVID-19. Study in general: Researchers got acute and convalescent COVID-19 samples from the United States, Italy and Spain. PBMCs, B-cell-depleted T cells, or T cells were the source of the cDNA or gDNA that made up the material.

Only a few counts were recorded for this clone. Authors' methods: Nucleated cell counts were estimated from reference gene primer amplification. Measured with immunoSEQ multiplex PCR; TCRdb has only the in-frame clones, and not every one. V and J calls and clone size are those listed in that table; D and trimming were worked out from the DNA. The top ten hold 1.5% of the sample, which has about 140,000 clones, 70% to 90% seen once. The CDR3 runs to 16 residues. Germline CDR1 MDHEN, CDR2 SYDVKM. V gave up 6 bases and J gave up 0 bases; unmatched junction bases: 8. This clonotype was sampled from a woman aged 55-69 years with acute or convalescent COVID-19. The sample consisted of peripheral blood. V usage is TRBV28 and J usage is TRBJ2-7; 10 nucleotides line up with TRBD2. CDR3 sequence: CASSTPLAGSSYEQYF. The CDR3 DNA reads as TGTGCCAGCAGCACCCCACTAGCGGGGTCCTCCTACGAGCAGTACTTC. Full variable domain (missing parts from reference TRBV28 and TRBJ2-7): DVKVTQSSRYLVKRTGEKVFLECVQDMDHENMFWYRQDPGLGLRLIYFSYDVKMKEKGDIPEGYSVSREKKERFSLILESASTNQTSMYLCASSTPLAGSSYEQYFGPGTRLTVT.